Shown below are 13 T cell receptor beta chains from a single sample sequenced in a study of shared clonotypes between healthy human individuals. The protocol was immunoSEQ multiplex PCR, while the TCRdb copy is restricted to in-frame clones and leaves out a portion. Of hundreds of thousands of clones detected, approximately 97% appear once; the ten largest clones hold 0.057%. Specimen: naive CD4+ T cells sorted from blood. As to subset: CD45RA+ positively selected. These receptors were obtained from a woman in her 30s in good health.

The rearrangement links TRBV5-1 to TRBJ2-2, with 7 bases fitting TRBD2. From germline, CDR1 is SGHRS and CDR2 YFSETQ. Trimming cost V 4 bases and J 6 bases; bases outside gene matches: 6. CDR3 length equals 14 residues. The CDR3 here is CASSTGEGSGELFF. The CDR3 DNA sequence: TGCGCCAGCAGCACCGGGGAGGGTTCCGGGGAGCTGTTTTTT.

The chain links TRBV27 to TRBJ1-4, with D tentatively TRBD1 (6 bases). From germline, CDR1 is MNHEY and CDR2 SMNVEV (reference sequence). The CDR3 totals 15 residues. V was pared by 5 bases and J by 1 base, with 11 bases between. The CDR3 nucleotides read TGTGCCAGCAGTCAGAAGGGGGTAACTAATGAAAAACTGTTTTTT. Residues: CASSQKGVTNEKLFF.

The rearrangement uses TRBV5-1 and TRBJ1-1; D is ambiguous. V was trimmed by 1 base and J by 5 bases, leaving 12 bases between them. This CDR3 has 14 residues. The V gene's germline CDR1 is SGHRS and CDR2 YFSETQ. CDR3 coding DNA: TGCGCCAGCAGCTTGACGGGAGAGGCGACTGAAGCTTTCTTT. Protein product: CASSLTGEATEAFF.

The chain couples TRBV28 to TRBJ2-1, with TRBD2 matching 9 bases. This CDR3 is built from 16 residues. Germline assignment: CDR1 MDHEN and CDR2 SYDVKM. Trimming removed 6 bases from V and 1 base from J; junction bases left unmatched: 7. The CDR3 DNA reads TGTGCCAGCAGACCTAGCGGGACTTTGTCCTACAATGAGCAGTTCTTC. Translated, it gives CASRPSGTLSYNEQFF.

This clone occurred once. V is TRBV6-6 and J is TRBJ2-7, with a tentative D call TRBD1 (5 bases). Germline CDR1 and CDR2: MNHNY and SVGAGI (reference sequence). The CDR3 length is 14 residues. V was pared by 6 bases and J by 4 bases, with 16 bases between. CDR3 sequence (DNA): TGTGCCAGCAGCCCCCCCGTCTCAGGGTACGAGCAGTACTTC. This encodes CASSPPVSGYEQYF.

The chain recombines TRBV27 with TRBJ2-1; D call uncertain. Between the trimmed V and J ends, which lost 3 bases and 0 bases, there was a span of 12 bases. CDR1 and CDR2 from the germline V gene are MNHEY and SMNVEV (reference sequence). The CDR3 has 16 amino acids. The CDR3 nucleotides read TGTGCCAGCAGTTTTCACGGGCTTAGCTCCTACAATGAGCAGTTCTTC. Residues: CASSFHGLSSYNEQFF.

The V and J genes are TRBV18 and TRBJ1-1; weak D call: TRBD1 (6 bases). V lost 1 base to trimming and J lost 8 bases, with 11 bases between them. This CDR3 has 13 amino acids. CDR1 is KGHSH and CDR2 is LQKENI in the germline V gene. In DNA, the CDR3 is TGTGCCAGCTCACCACAGGGGGTAGTAGAAGCTTTCTTT. Protein product: CASSPQGVVEAFF.

The J gene is TRBJ1-6, the V gene TRBV7-2; 8 bases agree with TRBD1. V shed 1 base, J shed 6 bases, and the junction held 8 bases outside the gene matches. The CDR3 extends over 17 amino acids. Germline-derived CDR1 and CDR2 are SGHTA and FQGNSA. The CDR3 sequence is CASSLGRQGTVNSPLHF. CDR3 coding DNA: TGTGCCAGCAGCTTAGGACGACAGGGGACGGTTAATTCACCCCTCCACTTT.

The chain recombines TRBV7-9 with TRBJ2-5, with D perhaps matching TRBD1 (6 bases). The CDR3 spans 16 residues. Per germline, CDR1 SEHNR and CDR2 FQNEAQ (reference sequence). Trimming removed 5 bases at V and 5 bases at J, with 21 bases between. CDR3 bases: TGTGCCAGCAGCCCACTAAAAAGGACAGATTCGGAGACCCAGTACTTC. Translated: CASSPLKRTDSETQYF.

This rearrangement joins TRBV7-8 to TRBJ2-1; possibly TRBD2 for D (5 bases). V lost 2 bases and J lost 0, with 8 bases in between. The CDR3 totals 15 residues. The germline gives CDR1 SGHVS, CDR2 FQNEAQ. The CDR3 region has the DNA TGTGCCAGCAGCTTAAGCGGCCACTCCTACAATGAGCAGTTCTTC. Translating gives CASSLSGHSYNEQFF.

Details on this clone: Other DNA sequences of this sample code for an identical CDR3. V usage is TRBV5-1 and J usage is TRBJ2-2; the D gene is possibly TRBD1 (5 bases). CDR1 and CDR2 from the germline V gene are SGHRS and YFSETQ. The CDR3 is 13 amino acids. V gave up 0 bases and J gave up 5 bases, with 5 bases separating them. The CDR3 loop is CASSLEGTGELFF. The DNA of the CDR3 is TGCGCCAGCAGCTTGGAGGGGACCGGGGAGCTGTTTTTT. Full variable domain (outside the CDR3, taken from reference TRBV5-1 and TRBJ2-2): KAGVTQTPRYLIKTRGQQVTLSCSPISGHRSVSWYQQTPGQGLQFLFEYFSETQRNKGNFPGRFSGRQFSNSRSEMNVSTLELGDSALYLCASSLEGTGELFFGEGSRLTVL.

V usage is TRBV25-1 and J usage is TRBJ2-7, with D tentatively TRBD2 (5 bases). The CDR3 extends over 15 amino acids. CDR1 and CDR2 (germline): MGHDK, SYGVNS. The ends were cut back, 3 bases at V and 2 bases at J, with 14 bases in the middle. The CDR3 DNA reads as TGTGCCAGCAGTGAGGTGAGAGGGAGTCCCTACGAGCAGTACTTC. Protein: CASSEVRGSPYEQYF.

This chain joins TRBV11-2 and TRBJ2-5; 14 bases are a match to TRBD2. V shed 6 bases, J shed 4 bases, and the junction held 13 bases outside the gene matches. The germline gives CDR1 SGHAT, CDR2 FQNNGV. The CDR3 length is 18 residues. The CDR3 reads CASRSGTSGSRIRETQYF. CDR3 coding DNA: TGTGCCAGCAGGTCCGGGACTAGCGGGAGTAGGATTAGAGAGACCCAGTACTTC.